Below, 28 T cell receptor beta chains from the same sample are listed, as sequenced in a study of cytomegalovirus exposure and HLA in healthy donors. Method: immunoSEQ multiplex PCR; TCRdb's copy keeps in-frame clones and lacks some. The table shows about 79,000 clones, with over 85% occurring only once. Sequences were obtained from PBMCs. These receptors were obtained from a young woman in good health and CMV-seronegative.

CDR3 protein: CASSFQTGLAFF. The CDR3 bases are TGTGCCAGCAGTTTTCAAACAGGGCTAGCTTTCTTT. This chain connects TRBV28 to TRBJ1-1; the D gene is possibly TRBD1 (6 bases). V was cut by 3 bases and J by 10 bases, with 12 bases left in between. Germline V lookup: CDR1 MDHEN, CDR2 SYDVKM. CDR3 length: 12 residues.

The gene calls are TRBV5-1 and TRBJ2-1; tentative D call: TRBD1 (6 bases). V gave up 4 bases and J gave up 4 bases, with 15 bases separating them. This CDR3 has 15 amino acids. Germline V gene data show CDR1 as SGHRS and CDR2 as YFSETQ. CDR3 amino acids: CASSPGQPAYNEQFF. Written as DNA, the CDR3 is TGCGCCAGCAGCCCCGGACAGCCAGCTTACAATGAGCAGTTCTTC.

This chain connects TRBV13 to TRBJ2-2, with D possibly TRBD2 on 5 matching bases. This CDR3 has 18 amino acids. Trimming pared 3 bases from V and 6 bases from J, leaving 23 bases between. Germline V gene sequence: CDR1 PRHDT, CDR2 FYEKMQ (reference sequence). In DNA form, the CDR3 reads TGTGCCAGCAGCTTCCTCGGGGTGGGTGGCTTCCTTTCCGGGGAGCTGTTTTTT. It encodes CASSFLGVGGFLSGELFF.

CDR3 sequence: CASSPGRGETQYF. The DNA of the CDR3 is TGTGCCAGCTCACCAGGGAGGGGCGAGACCCAGTACTTC. The chain uses TRBV18 and TRBJ2-5, with 7 nucleotides matching TRBD2. From germline, CDR1 is KGHSH and CDR2 LQKENI. V lost 2 bases, J lost 5 bases, and 2 bases stayed unmatched. The CDR3 sequence is 13 residues long.

J is TRBJ1-1 and V is TRBV2, with D perhaps matching TRBD1 (5 bases). Trimming pared 2 bases from V and 0 bases from J, leaving 7 bases between. CDR1 is SNHLY and CDR2 is FYNNEI in the germline V gene. This CDR3 has 14 amino acids. CDR3: CASSENRLNTEAFF. For the CDR3, the DNA is TGTGCCAGCAGTGAAAACAGGTTGAACACTGAAGCTTTCTTT.

Here the CDR3 DNA reads TGTGCCAGCAGATCCTTTTCACGGGAGCAGTACTTC. This sequence encodes CASRSFSREQYF. The chain joins TRBV27 to TRBJ2-7; D gene ambiguous. The germline V and J ends were trimmed by 6 bases and 7 bases, with 13 bases remaining between them. The V gene's germline CDR1 is MNHEY and CDR2 SMNVEV (reference sequence). The CDR3 covers 12 residues.

The J gene is TRBJ2-7, the V gene TRBV15; D unclear. Trimming stripped 1 base from V and 6 bases from J, with 7 bases between. The CDR3 is made up of 12 amino acids. Looked up from germline, CDR1 is LNHNV and CDR2 is YYDKDF (reference sequence). CDR3 in amino acids: CATSRANGEQYF. The CDR3 DNA follows: TGTGCCACCAGCAGAGCAAACGGCGAGCAGTACTTC.

The rearrangement uses TRBV19 and TRBJ1-3, with 9 bases aligning to TRBD1. The CDR3 runs to 15 residues. CDR1 and CDR2 from the germline V gene are LNHDA and SQIVND (reference sequence). The V and J ends lost 5 bases and 5 bases, in that order; junction bases with no gene match: 7. For the CDR3, the DNA is TGTGCCAGTAGTCCGGACAGGGGAAACCGAAACACCATATATTTT. This sequence encodes CASSPDRGNRNTIYF.

This chain connects TRBV5-6 to TRBJ2-1, with TRBD2 matching 8 bases. CDR1 is SGHDT, CDR2 YYEEEE, per germline. J gave up 8 bases and V 2 bases, and 6 bases lay outside the gene matches. This CDR3 region has 14 residues. This chain's CDR3 is CASSFGGGPDEQFF. Written as DNA, the CDR3 is TGTGCCAGCAGCTTCGGGGGGGGCCCGGATGAGCAGTTCTTC.

This clone is a singleton in its sample. J is TRBJ2-5 and V is TRBV27, with TRBD1 matching 7 bases. Germline trimming cut 6 bases from V and 5 bases from J; bases unmatched to any gene: 12. There are 15 residues in the CDR3. Per the germline V gene, CDR1 is MNHEY and CDR2 is SMNVEV (reference sequence). The CDR3 loop reads CASSLRGLGVETQYF. CDR3 coding DNA: TGTGCCAGCAGCCTTAGGGGGCTGGGGGTGGAGACCCAGTACTTC.

V usage is TRBV2 and J usage is TRBJ2-5; D may be TRBD2 (6 bases). The CDR3 is 14 residues long. Germline CDR1 and CDR2: SNHLY and FYNNEI. V lost 8 bases, J lost 2 bases, and 15 bases lay in between. Here the CDR3 DNA reads TGTGCCAGCTCTAGGAGGAGGGAGCAAGAGACCCAGTACTTC. As protein: CASSRRREQETQYF.

The chain employs TRBV2 and TRBJ2-2; 9 bases are shared with TRBD2. After removal of 2 bases from V and 6 bases from J, the junction contained 7 bases not matched to a gene. Looked up from germline, CDR1 is SNHLY and CDR2 is FYNNEI. The CDR3 consists of 16 residues. The CDR3 protein is CASSERAGGPSGELFF. DNA of the CDR3: TGTGCCAGCAGTGAACGGGCGGGAGGGCCCTCCGGGGAGCTGTTTTTT. The full variable domain, with the rest looked up from reference TRBV2 and TRBJ2-2, is EPEVTQTPSHQVTQMGQEVILRCVPISNHLYFYWYRQILGQKVEFLVSFYNNEISEKSEIFDDQFSVERPDGSNFTLKIRSTKLEDSAMYFCASSERAGGPSGELFFGEGSRLTVL.

The chain carries TRBV16 and TRBJ1-1, with no clear D. The V end lost 0 bases, the J end lost 3 bases, and 17 bases lay between the germline ends. This CDR3 comprises 17 residues. CDR1 is KGHSY and CDR2 is FQNENV in the germline V gene. The CDR3 coding sequence is TGTGCCAGCAGCCAATCTGACGGGATGTGGATGGACACTGAAGCTTTCTTT. This gives the protein CASSQSDGMWMDTEAFF.

The chain employs TRBV6-6 and TRBJ1-3; 7 bases align to TRBD1. CDR1 and CDR2 (germline): MNHNY, SVGAGI (reference sequence). The CDR3 consists of 15 residues. Trimming at V came to 7 bases and at J to 0 bases, leaving 6 bases not matched to a gene. The CDR3 spells CASTKQGTSGNTIYF. CDR3 nucleotides: TGTGCCAGCACCAAACAGGGGACCTCTGGAAACACCATATATTTT.

The chain has TRBV6-5 and TRBJ2-7, with a possible D match to TRBD1 (6 bases). This CDR3 has 13 amino acids. Germline V gene data show CDR1 as MNHEY and CDR2 as SVGAGI. The ends were cut back, 6 bases at V and 3 bases at J, with 12 bases in the middle. CDR3 region: CASSRDTYYEQYF. For the CDR3, the DNA is TGTGCCAGCAGCCGGGACACCTACTACGAGCAGTACTTC.

The V call is TRBV9, the J call TRBJ2-1, with TRBD2 matching 7 bases. Trimming removed 3 bases from V and 6 bases from J; junction bases left unmatched: 9. CDR1 and CDR2 from the germline V gene are SGDLS and YYNGEE. This CDR3 is 15 amino acids long. CDR3 in DNA: TGTGCCAGCAGCGGACGCTCCGGGACTACCAATGAGCAGTTCTTC. Protein sequence: CASSGRSGTTNEQFF.

The chain carries TRBV7-3 and TRBJ1-2; 9 positions match TRBD1. Per germline, CDR1 SGHTA and CDR2 FQGTGA. The CDR3 runs to 14 residues. Unmatched junction bases numbered 6, after V lost 5 bases and J lost 5 bases. The CDR3 DNA follows: TGTGCCAGCAGCCTACAGGGGGCCCCTTATGGCTACACCTTC. Amino acids: CASSLQGAPYGYTF.

The chain combines TRBV6-6 with TRBJ1-1, with 7 bases lining up with TRBD1. This CDR3 spans 16 amino acids. V was pared by 2 bases and J by 1 base, with 7 bases of the junction left unmatched. Germline V lookup: CDR1 MNHNY, CDR2 SVGAGI (reference sequence). DNA of the CDR3: TGTGCCAGCAGTTACACCCGGACAGGTTCGAACACTGAAGCTTTCTTT. It encodes CASSYTRTGSNTEAFF.

This chain links TRBV19 with TRBJ1-4, with D possibly TRBD1 on 6 matching bases. Trimming took off 9 bases at V and 7 bases at J, with 21 bases between the two ends. Germline CDR1 and CDR2: LNHDA and SQIVND (reference sequence). The CDR3 totals 15 residues. The DNA of the CDR3 is TGTGCCAGCCACAAGGCCAGGGGATGGGCTGAAAAACTGTTTTTT. Protein: CASHKARGWAEKLFF.

The V gene is TRBV11-2, the J gene TRBJ2-4, with TRBD2 matching 13 bases. J gave up 8 bases and V 3 bases, and 7 bases lay outside the gene matches. Germline values: CDR1 SGHAT, CDR2 FQNNGV. This CDR3 is built from 16 residues. The CDR3 is CASSFPLAGGRDIQYF. The DNA for the CDR3 is TGTGCCAGCAGCTTCCCACTAGCGGGAGGGAGGGACATTCAGTACTTC.

A few counts support this clone. The chain links TRBV2 to TRBJ2-2, with D unclear. Germline CDR1 is SNHLY and CDR2 is FYNNEI. The CDR3 loop spans 14 amino acids. Trimming took off 3 bases at V and 1 base at J, with 6 bases between the two ends. The CDR3 loop is CASSERRNTGELFF. DNA for the CDR3: TGTGCCAGCAGTGAGCGGAGGAACACCGGGGAGCTGTTTTTT. Using reference TRBV2 and TRBJ2-2 for the parts outside the CDR3, the full variable domain is EPEVTQTPSHQVTQMGQEVILRCVPISNHLYFYWYRQILGQKVEFLVSFYNNEISEKSEIFDDQFSVERPDGSNFTLKIRSTKLEDSAMYFCASSERRNTGELFFGEGSRLTVL.

V and J are TRBV9 and TRBJ2-3; no definite D call. The germline V gene encodes CDR1 SGDLS and CDR2 YYNGEE. The CDR3 runs to 14 residues. V was pared by 2 bases and J by 2 bases, with 9 bases between. This CDR3 is CASSVRLDTDTQYF. In DNA, the CDR3 is TGTGCCAGCAGCGTGAGGCTAGACACAGATACGCAGTATTTT.

The chain uses TRBV5-1 and TRBJ1-2; 7 bases are shared with TRBD1. The CDR3 runs 14 residues. Germline CDR1 and CDR2: SGHRS and YFSETQ. With V trimmed by 4 bases and J by 4 bases, 7 bases remained unmatched. The CDR3 DNA reads TGCGCCAGCAGCCAACAGGGGACCCCCTATGGCTACACCTTC. Its translation: CASSQQGTPYGYTF. The variable domain in full, with the rest retrieved from reference TRBV5-1 and TRBJ1-2, is KAGVTQTPRYLIKTRGQQVTLSCSPISGHRSVSWYQQTPGQGLQFLFEYFSETQRNKGNFPGRFSGRQFSNSRSEMNVSTLELGDSALYLCASSQQGTPYGYTFGSGTRLTVV.

The chain couples TRBV4-3 to TRBJ1-5; no clear D gene. The germline V and J ends were trimmed by 2 bases and 0 bases, with 17 bases remaining between them. The CDR3 totals 18 residues. Germline assignment: CDR1 LGHNA and CDR2 YSLEER. CDR3 region: CASSQLGRGLYSNQPQHF. In DNA form, the CDR3 reads TGCGCCAGCAGCCAACTTGGGCGTGGACTCTATAGCAATCAGCCCCAGCATTTT.

This rearrangement joins TRBV11-2 to TRBJ2-1; perhaps TRBD2 as D (5 bases). Trimming removed 1 base at V and 1 base at J, with 11 bases between. This CDR3 region has 16 residues. CDR1 SGHAT and CDR2 FQNNGV come from the germline V gene. CDR3 DNA: TGTGCCAGCAGCTTAGTAGGCAGCGGATCCTACAATGAGCAGTTCTTC. Translating gives CASSLVGSGSYNEQFF.

V gene TRBV6-1 combines with J gene TRBJ1-5; TRBD1 matches at 8 bases. The CDR3 extends over 13 amino acids. The V segment lost 8 bases and the J segment 12 bases; nucleotides outside the gene matches: 12. Germline values: CDR1 MNHNS, CDR2 SASEGT. The CDR3, as DNA: TGTGCCAGCGTCCGGGACAGGTTCGCGGGCCAGCATTTT. Protein product: CASVRDRFAGQHF.

The J gene is TRBJ1-1, the V gene TRBV27, with D uncertain. Trimming took off 4 bases at V and 0 bases at J, with 6 bases between the two ends. CDR1 and CDR2 (germline): MNHEY, SMNVEV (reference sequence). CDR3 size: 13 residues. CDR3 protein: CASSSVLNTEAFF. CDR3 coding DNA: TGTGCCAGCAGTTCTGTGTTGAACACTGAAGCTTTCTTT.

The chain is built from TRBV9 and TRBJ2-5, with D maybe TRBD2 (5 bases). The length of the CDR3 is 13 residues. Trimming took 2 bases from V and 9 from J, leaving 14 bases between them. Per the germline V gene, CDR1 is SGDLS and CDR2 is YYNGEE. This chain's CDR3 is CASSVSGPGAQYF. CDR3 nucleotide sequence: TGTGCCAGCAGCGTCAGTGGCCCCGGGGCCCAGTACTTC.